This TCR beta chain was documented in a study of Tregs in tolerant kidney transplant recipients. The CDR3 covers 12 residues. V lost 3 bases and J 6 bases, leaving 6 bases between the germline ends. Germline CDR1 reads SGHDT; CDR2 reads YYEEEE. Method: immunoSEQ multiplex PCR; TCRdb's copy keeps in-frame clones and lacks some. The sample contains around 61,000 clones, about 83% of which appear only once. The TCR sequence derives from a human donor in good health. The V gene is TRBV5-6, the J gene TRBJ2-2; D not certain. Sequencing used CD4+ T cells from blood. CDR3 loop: CASSSPPGELFF. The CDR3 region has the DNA TGTGCCAGCAGCTCCCCACCCGGGGAGCTGTTTTTT.